This T cell receptor beta chain was observed in a study of T cells after yellow fever vaccination (dated by TCRdb to 2018 to 2020). At the level of the whole study: The SMART-Seq v4 Ultra Low Input RNA kit was used to prepare libraries from fractions with low cell numbers. To track T-cell clones before and after primary and booster YFV17D yellow fever vaccination, bulk TCR alpha and beta repertoires were sequenced longitudinally. Two healthy male donors made up the cohort, one aged 18 to 29 years and the other aged 30 to 40 years. Blood was collected at multiple timepoints before and after primary and secondary immunization, and bulk PBMC replicates and cell subsets were isolated. Summary of the overall study and its limitations: The secondary T-cell response was weaker than the primary response but faster, peaking on day 5 instead of day 15. The study included only a couple of donors, which limits how far the findings can be generalized. FACS-sorted repertoires could contain abundant contaminating clonotypes from the bulk population, so computational filtering was required. After the booster, most of the clones that had expanded following primary vaccination were detected again (roughly 97% of CD4 and 80% to 90% of CD8), which suggests that memory was broadly maintained. A small fraction of clonotypes showed up in both the CD4 and CD8 compartments, probably as a result of convergent recombination.

V loses 4 bases, J loses 0 bases, and the germline ends lie 20 bases apart. The CDR3, from cysteine to phenylalanine, totals 18 residues. CDR3 DNA is the only sequence kept; it has 54 bases, read in frame from the first base. According to the germline V gene, CDR1 reads KGHSH and CDR2 reads LQKENI. The sample's treatment or condition, from its label and the paper: live attenuated yellow fever vaccine strain. A standard Ficoll-Paque protocol was used to isolate PBMCs from peripheral blood. Dynabeads CD4 and CD8 positive selection kits were used to isolate CD4 and CD8 T-cell fractions. TriZol was used to extract RNA from bulk PBMCs, from CD4 and CD8 fractions, and from dextramer-positive and dextramer-negative fractions. This clonotype was recorded a few times. What antigen it recognizes has not been identified. No base quality values were provided; no much bigger clone lies one nucleotide off. The instrument was an Illumina NovaSeq 6000. Synthesis of TCR cDNA relied on 5'RACE template switching, a step that introduced a universal primer site along with unique molecular identifiers. cDNA synthesis was primed from both the TCR alpha and TCR beta constant segments. Library amplification involved two PCR steps, and the second step added sample barcodes and sequencing adapters. Libraries were sequenced on Illumina HiSeq 2500 (2x100 bp) or NovaSeq (2x150 bp). On the authors' methods: MIGEC handled demultiplexing of reads and collapsing into UMI consensus sequences, while MiXCR performed V(D)J alignment. Using edgeR on replicate PBMC samples, clonotypes were called vaccine-responding if FDR was below 0.01 and the log2 fold change was above 5 up to day 15. Each bulk clonotype was labeled CD4 or CD8 based on which sequenced repertoire, CD4 or CD8, contained the clonotype at higher abundance. TCRdb reworked the public reads: Q25 trimming with fastp, MiXCR clone assembly, productive beta chains retained. Rows matching on CDR3 protein sequence are summarized as one entry with the most common DNA and genes. It is TCRdb's table, rather than the study itself, that gives the V and J calls and clone size. The sample table records some 320,000 distinct CDR3 sequences; about 10% of these occur just once. The ten largest clones represent 3% to 3.5% of the sample.

In this chain, TRBV18 is recombined with TRBJ2-3; 6 matching bases give a weak D call of TRBD1. The material was CD4+ T cells sorted from PBMCs, obtained 45 days after the yellow fever booster vaccination. The receptor's source is a man aged 18 to 30 who received the YFV17D yellow fever vaccine. The DNA sequence follows: TGTGCCAGCTCACTTAACGCCCCCCAGACAGGAAGCACAGATACGCAGTATTTT. Its protein is CASSLNAPQTGSTDTQYF. With all but the CDR3 taken from the reference TRBV18 and TRBJ2-3 genes, the full variable domain is: NAGVMQNPRHLVRRRGQEARLRCSPMKGHSHVYWYRQLPEEGLKFMVYLQKENIIDESGMPKERFSAEFPKEGPSILRIQQVVRGDSAAYFCASSLNAPQTGSTDTQYFGPGTRLTVL.